This note documents a single T cell receptor beta chain sequence. What antigen it recognizes has not been identified. It has no much larger one-base neighbor in the sample; base qualities were not kept. As encoded in the germline V gene (reference sequence), CDR1 is GTSNPN while CDR2 is SVGIG. The trim is 3 bases for V and 3 bases for J, with a gap of 15 bases between the germline ends. The CDR3 has 15 amino acids, counting the end cysteine and phenylalanine. The entry retains the CDR3 DNA only, 45 bases that are in frame from base 1. Donors were healthy HIV-negative adults with no recently reported acute infections or vaccinations. Every donor was a Caucasian adult living in Nashville, Tennessee, USA. For unsorted samples, around 85 million PBMCs were counted, and genomic DNA was extracted using the QIAamp DNA Blood Mini kit. Blood was obtained by leukapheresis, after which PBMCs were separated by Ficoll-Histopaque density gradient centrifugation and cryopreserved in liquid nitrogen vapor phase.

Using the deep immunoSEQ assay, TCR CDR3 regions were amplified from genomic DNA by multiplex PCR. Genomic DNA extracted from each cell subset was distributed evenly over all wells of several immunoSEQ 96-well plates, and each plate served as one replicate. Each replicate PCR for unsorted PBMC received roughly 300 ng genomic DNA, equal to about 30,000 T cell genomes. Ten immunoSEQ deep assay plates were used to sequence unsorted PBMC genomic DNA. Purified libraries were measured with a Qubit 3.0 fluorometer, size-checked on a Bioanalyzer 2100, and measured again with the KAPA Library Quantification kit. Each immunoSEQ 96-well plate was sequenced on its own single-read 150-cycle Illumina NextSeq 550 flow cell. Processing in the source paper ran as follows. The immunoSEQ output contained only junctional sequences without quality scores, so filtering could not match that applied to full-length reads. Sequences were annotated with PyIR, a Python wrapper for IgBLAST v1.9, using IMGT germline references to assign V/J genes and CDR3. Reads with weak V/J assignments (E-value above 1e-6), missing CDR3, stop codons, out-of-frame junctions, or ambiguous translated residues were removed. V3J clonotypes were defined by identical inferred V gene, J gene, and CDR3 amino acid sequence. Percentage overlap between repertoires was calculated by dividing the number of shared unique clonotypes by the size of the smaller repertoire. Repertoire richness was assessed with RTK rarefaction, the Chao1 estimator, and Recon v2.1 estimates of unobserved clonotypes. TCRdb provides this immuneACCESS table in a form limited to in-frame rearrangements. Some clones are lacking; in checked studies, under half of them reflect an unresolved V gene, and why the rest are absent is not known. V and J calls and clone size follow that table, whereas D and trimming were derived from the DNA. The sample includes more than 400,000 clones, with around 73% observed a single time. The ten largest make up 12% of the sample.

These data originate in a study of shared clonotypes between healthy human individuals (dated by TCRdb to about 2020). Concerning the study at large: The cohort comprised two women and a few men aged 18 to 49 years. The study deeply sequenced blood TCR repertoires of about five healthy adults to estimate repertoire size and the extent of clonotype sharing between individuals. To increase sequencing depth and limit assay-specific biases, different laboratories used diverse techniques to prepare libraries and sequence TCR repertoires. Leukapheresis yielded between about 0.94 and 9.5 billion PBMCs per donor.

The paper as a whole reports these results and caveats: Because the study included a small number of donors, the genetic and exposure-history diversity represented was limited. Sampling was limited to blood, and TCR repertoires in tissue likely differ from TCR repertoires in blood. Pairwise subsampling led to the expectation that sequencing depth would affect the degree of clonotype sharing among donors.

Sequences were obtained from PBMCs. The V and J genes are TRBV30 and TRBJ2-1, with the D call perhaps TRBD1 or TRBD2, each one matching 6 bases. The origin of this receptor is a woman in her 40s in good health. Some clones in this sample may be carry-over from other donors' samples. CDR3 loop: CAWRFRGVRYNEQFF. The DNA reads TGTGCCTGGAGATTTAGGGGGGTCCGCTACAATGAGCAGTTCTTC.